Below, one TCR beta chain is given with its context. What it binds is not known. Sequencing used immunoSEQ multiplex PCR; TCRdb keeps in-frame clones, though not all of them. The repertoire holds almost 70,000 clones, 80% to 90% seen once, with 4% in the top ten. These data are taken from a study of OX40 agonist ivuxolimab in advanced cancers. The wider study: The mean age was approximately 60 years, ranging from roughly 23 to 80, with around four fifths of participants male.

Study-level results: There were, on average, more expanded clones in CD8+ T cells than in CD4+.

Trimming cost V 3 bases and J 4 bases; bases outside gene matches: 11. Germline CDR1 reads GTSNPN; CDR2 reads SVGIG (reference sequence). This CDR3 is 15 amino acids long. The clonotype comes from an adult with an advanced solid tumor such as melanoma, head and neck, liver or kidney cancer. The chain uses TRBV30 and TRBJ2-7, with 8 bases lining up with TRBD1. Sample: CD4+ or CD8+ T cells sorted from blood, taken in a trial of the OX40 agonist ivuxolimab. The CDR3 loop is CAWRRPWDRHYEQYF. Here the CDR3 DNA reads TGTGCCTGGAGGAGGCCCTGGGACAGGCATTACGAGCAGTACTTC. The entire variable domain, with the rest obtained from reference TRBV30 and TRBJ2-7, is as follows: SQTIHQWPATLVQPVGSPLSLECTVEGTSNPNLYWYRQAAGRGLQLLFYSVGIGQISSEVPQNLSASRPQDRQFILSSKKLLLSDSGFYLCAWRRPWDRHYEQYFGPGTRLTVT.